This is a list of T cell receptor beta chains from one sample in a study of blood T cell repertoires in COVID-19. Sequencing was performed with immunoSEQ multiplex PCR; in TCRdb, only in-frame clones are kept and a portion is missing. The table includes some 31,000 clones, about 88% detected once. Input material: peripheral blood. Receptors originate from a human donor in a cohort sampled during active COVID-19. The donor label of this sample is uncertain. The CDR3 runs from the conserved cysteine through the conserved F or W. Each record gives: J gene, V gene, clone size, D gene, CDR3 DNA, CDR3 protein. The D gene is left open where the match is weak. Size tells how often a clone was seen (once, few, many) or the class of an expanded clone, and some rows leave it out.

TRBJ2-7 | TRBV5-1 | once | - | TGCGCCAGCAGTTTGGGGGGCTCGGACACGGAGCAGTACTTC | CASSLGGSDTEQYF
TRBJ1-2 | TRBV5-4 | - | - | TGTGCCAGCAGCTTGCCCGGGGCCCTGGCGGGAGGCTACACCTTC | CASSLPGALAGGYTF
TRBJ1-6 | TRBV2 | - | - | TGTGCCAGCAGTGAGAACAGGGCATCAAATTCACCCCTCCACTTT | CASSENRASNSPLHF
TRBJ2-7 | TRBV10-1 | few | - | TGCGCCAGCAGTGAGGCTCTAGGCGAGCAGTACTTC | CASSEALGEQYF
TRBJ2-1 | TRBV7-9 | - | - | TGTGCCAGCAGCCATGGGACAAACAATGAGCAGTTCTTC | CASSHGTNNEQFF
TRBJ2-1 | TRBV5-1 | - | TRBD2 | TGCGCCAGCAGCGAAACTAGCGGGATGGGAGAGCAGTTCTTC | CASSETSGMGEQFF
TRBJ2-1 | TRBV7-3 | - | TRBD2 | TGTGCCAGCAGCCAAAGACTAGCGGGAGGCAATGAGCAGTTCTTC | CASSQRLAGGNEQFF
TRBJ2-7 | TRBV28 | - | TRBD1 | TGTGCCAGCACCCCGACAGGGCCCTACGAGCAGTACTTC | CASTPTGPYEQYF
TRBJ1-5 | TRBV29-1 | - | TRBD1 | TGCAGCGCTGGGACAGGGGATCAGCCCCAGCATTTT | CSAGTGDQPQHF
TRBJ2-1 | TRBV6-5 | - | - | TGTGCCAGCAGGCCAGGGGAAACTTACAATGAGCAGTTCTTC | CASRPGETYNEQFF
TRBJ2-5 | TRBV6-2/TRBV6-3 | once | TRBD2 | TGTGCCAGCAGTTACGGGCTAGCGGGAGGGGTAGAGACCCAGTACTTC | CASSYGLAGGVETQYF
TRBJ2-7 | TRBV5-1 | - | TRBD1 | TGCGCCAGCAACCCTCTCCGACAGGGTGCCGAGCAGTACTTC | CASNPLRQGAEQYF
TRBJ2-3 | TRBV2 | - | TRBD1 | TGTGCCAGCAGTGGGAGACAGGGTCATCGCACAGATACGCAGTATTTT | CASSGRQGHRTDTQYF
TRBJ2-2 | TRBV7-2 | - | - | TGTGCCAGCAGCCCCCACTCACTCGGGGGGGAGCTGTTTTTT | CASSPHSLGGELFF
TRBJ1-2 | TRBV27 | - | - | TGTGCCAGCAGTTTATTATTCCCCAGGGGCGATAAAAATGGGAGCTATGGCTACACCTTC | CASSLLFPRGDKNGSYGYTF
TRBJ2-5 | TRBV28 | - | TRBD2 | TGTGCCAGCAGTCCCTGGGGCGGGAGCCAAGAGACCCAGTACTTC | CASSPWGGSQETQYF
TRBJ2-7 | TRBV2 | once | - | TGTGCCAGCAGCGTAGCTTACGAGCAGTACTTC | CASSVAYEQYF
TRBJ2-7 | TRBV5-1 | few | TRBD2 | TGCGCCAGCAGCTTGGGGACTAGCGGATCACAACCTTACGAGCAGTACTTC | CASSLGTSGSQPYEQYF
TRBJ1-2 | TRBV11-2 | - | - | TGTGCCAGCAGCATGATACAAGTGGGCCCGTCAGGGTGCACCTTC | CASSMIQVGPSGCTF
TRBJ1-6 | TRBV11-2 | few | TRBD1 | TGTGCCAGCAGCTTGGGGACAGTCAATTCACCCCTCCACTTT | CASSLGTVNSPLHF
TRBJ1-1 | TRBV29-1 | - | TRBD1 | TGCAGCGTCTCCCGGGACAGGGGCACTGAAGCTTTCTTT | CSVSRDRGTEAFF
TRBJ2-1 | TRBV18 | - | - | TGTGCCAGCTCACCACGTACTAGAATATATGAGCAGTTCTTC | CASSPRTRIYEQFF
TRBJ2-2 | TRBV14 | once | TRBD1 | TGTGCCAGCAGCCCCAGGGGGCTTTGGACCGGGGAGCTGTTTTTT | CASSPRGLWTGELFF
TRBJ1-1 | TRBV10-3 | - | - | TGTGCCCTCAGAAGGACAGAGAACACTGAAGCTTTCTTT | CALRRTENTEAFF
TRBJ2-5 | TRBV6-6 | once | - | TGTGCCAGCAGTCACAGACAGCAAGAGACCCAGTACTTC | CASSHRQQETQYF
TRBJ2-3 | TRBV5-6 | once | - | TGTGCCAGCAGCCTAGGCAGCACAGATACGCAGTATTTT | CASSLGSTDTQYF
TRBJ2-2 | TRBV5-8 | - | - | TGTGCCAGCAGCTCGCGTGGGGGCTGGGACGGGGAGCTGTTTTTT | CASSSRGGWDGELFF
TRBJ1-1 | TRBV28 | - | TRBD1 | TGTGCCAGCGTCCTGGCCGGGACAGGGGTCACTGAAGCTTTCTTT | CASVLAGTGVTEAFF
TRBJ2-1 | TRBV18 | - | - | TGTGCCAGCTCACGAGGGCGGGGTACCTACAATGAGCAGTTCTTC | CASSRGRGTYNEQFF
TRBJ2-2 | TRBV7-9 | - | TRBD2 | TGTGCCAGCAACTCACAGGGACTAGCGAACACCGGGGAGCTGTTTTTT | CASNSQGLANTGELFF
TRBJ2-1 | TRBV4-2 | - | TRBD2 | TGTGCCAGCAGCATGACTAGCGGGAGAGAAAATGAGCAGTTCTTC | CASSMTSGRENEQFF